The table lists the clone carrying this T cell receptor delta chain with a few counts. The antigen remains unidentified. TCRdb shows a much larger clone's protein in place of this DNA's translation, and the two differ at residue 12, likely through a read error; the protein shown is translated from the DNA. This sample is drawn from a study of γδ T cells in repeated Plasmodium falciparum infection. Whole-study findings and limits: Waves of new clonotype selection appeared after repeated controlled infections in Vdelta2-negative, largely Vdelta1+, gammadelta T cells. Vgamma9/Vdelta2+ T cells showed a stable polyclonal repertoire with shared TCRgamma sequences.

TCRdb re-called the multiplex PCR reads via CATT. The sample shows 45,000 to 60,000 delta-chain clones, roughly 1.9% of them seen only once. Gammadelta T cells were flow-sorted from PBMC into Vgamma9/Vdelta2+ and Vdelta2-negative populations for bulk analysis. Trimming removed 3 bases from V and 2 bases from J; junction bases left unmatched: 23. The CDR3 is 21 residues long. CDR1 is TSWWSYY and CDR2 is QGS in the germline V gene. This receptor was obtained from a pool of human donors (malaria-infected and uninfected, not separated). The chain recombines TRDV1 with TRDJ1; the match to TRDD3 covers 8 bases. Because TCRdb records no J gene, it was assigned here through a match of the DNA to germline. The material sequenced was gamma-delta T cells from blood. CDR3 region: CALGDLLPIRTEGYVTDKLIF. The DNA of the CDR3 is TGTGCTCTTGGGGACCTCCTTCCGATCCGAACTGAGGGATACGTTACCGATAAACTCATCTTT.